The clone carrying this T cell receptor beta chain was recorded a few times. Authors' methods: Amplification from reference gene primers served as the basis for estimated nucleated cell counts. Some clones are missing from TCRdb's copy, which holds only in-frame ones; the method was immunoSEQ multiplex PCR. The V and J calls and clone size were taken over from that table, and D and trimming were inferred from the DNA. The sample gives 110,000 to 150,000 clones, approximately 80% of which show up once; 5% is in the top ten. This sample is part of a study of blood T cell repertoires in COVID-19. Looking at the study overall: Specimens from acute and convalescent COVID-19 originated in the United States, Italy and Spain. The analysed material was cDNA or gDNA that came from T cells, B-cell-depleted T cells, or PBMCs.

This CDR3 spans 14 amino acids. V shed 8 bases and J 6 bases; nucleotides not matched to a gene: 6. Germline V CDR1 and CDR2: MNHEY, SVGAGI. The chain is built from TRBV6-5 and TRBJ2-3, with 12 bases fitting TRBD2. Source material: peripheral blood. This clonotype was sampled from a woman aged 50 to 65 with acute or convalescent COVID-19. The CDR3 protein is CASLAGGPGDTQYF. The CDR3 DNA is TGTGCCAGCCTAGCGGGGGGGCCGGGGGATACGCAGTATTTT.